The text below deals with one T cell receptor (beta chain). It lacks a known antigen. There are no base qualities to consult, and no much larger clone falls within one base. The receptor library was made with PCR. Instrument used: Illumina HiSeq 2500. TCR libraries were prepared with molecular barcoding, using unique molecular identifiers to normalize TCRbeta repertoire quantification. Clones were called with MiXCR by TCRdb after fastp trimmed the public reads at Q25, and only in-frame beta chains were retained. Identical CDR3 proteins give one entry, which carries the most common genes and DNA. Present in this sample are 100,000 or so distinct CDR3 sequences, 20% to 30% of which were seen just once. The leading ten clones occupy about a fifth of the sample. The record originates from a study of T-cell reconstitution after alpha-beta-depleted transplantation in children (dated by TCRdb to about 2016). Describing the broader study: The study quantitatively tracked T-cell immune reconstitution after TCRalphabeta/CD19-depleted allogeneic hematopoietic cell transplantation in children using TCR repertoire profiling.

Trimming removed 6 bases from V and 1 base from J, leaving 13 bases between the germline ends. Inclusive of the bounding cysteine and phenylalanine, the CDR3 is 15 residues long. Only the CDR3 DNA is retained, 45 bases long and in frame from the first base. Reading the germline V gene gives CDR1 MNHEY and CDR2 SVGAGI. The investigation overall reported the following: Over the following months the frequencies of hyperexpanded clones went down, and after one year T-cell counts and TCRbeta diversity were mostly credited to newly produced T cells. About two months after transplant, the apparently early recovery of alphabetaT-cell counts reportedly depended on just several hundred clones that had expanded rapidly and came from non-depleted graft cells. In some patients, the high TCRbeta diversity seen at day 60 was put down to recipient T cells and intrathymic progenitors that had survived conditioning.

The sample's treatment or condition label is to be understood as: allogeneic hematopoietic cell transplantation with graft depleted of TCRalphabeta T cells and CD19 B cells. Transplant recipients were children who received TCRalphabeta/CD19-depleted allogeneic hematopoietic cell grafts. This receptor chain uses TRBV6-5 and TRBJ1-5; TRBD1 might be the D gene, on 5 matching bases. Specimen: PBMCs, collected before TCRalphabeta/CD19-depleted stem cell transplant. The clonotype comes from a boy aged 2 to 10 with acute lymphoblastic leukemia, due to receive a stem cell transplant. The CDR3 here reads CASRAGRLSNQPQHF. The DNA sequence follows: TGTGCCAGCAGAGCGGGACGGCTGAGCAATCAGCCCCAGCATTTT.